The text below deals with one TCR beta chain. These data originate in a study of blood T cell repertoires in COVID-19. As processed by the authors: Quantification of nucleated cells was approximated via reference gene primer amplification. This table comes from immunoSEQ multiplex PCR, and its TCRdb copy is limited to in-frame clones, with some not included. V and J calls and clone size come straight from that table; D and trimming were deduced from the DNA. The sample holds fewer than 200,000 clones, about 86% seen once. This study enrolled people aged 18 to 89 from 20 to 25 US geographic areas. The CDR3 length is 14 residues. Germline V lookup: CDR1 MNHEY, CDR2 SVGAGI. Trimming shortened V by 5 bases and J by 5 bases, and 15 bases separated the two germline ends.

Sequenced input: PBMCs or T cells enriched from blood (not recorded which). The chain employs TRBV6-5 and TRBJ1-2; possible D gene TRBD1, 5 bases. The source is a woman in her forties or fifties in a cohort exposed to, infected with or recovered from COVID-19 (not recorded which). This chain's CDR3 is CASSPRTGDYGYTF. In DNA form, the CDR3 reads TGTGCCAGCAGTCCCCGAACGGGGGATTATGGCTACACCTTC.